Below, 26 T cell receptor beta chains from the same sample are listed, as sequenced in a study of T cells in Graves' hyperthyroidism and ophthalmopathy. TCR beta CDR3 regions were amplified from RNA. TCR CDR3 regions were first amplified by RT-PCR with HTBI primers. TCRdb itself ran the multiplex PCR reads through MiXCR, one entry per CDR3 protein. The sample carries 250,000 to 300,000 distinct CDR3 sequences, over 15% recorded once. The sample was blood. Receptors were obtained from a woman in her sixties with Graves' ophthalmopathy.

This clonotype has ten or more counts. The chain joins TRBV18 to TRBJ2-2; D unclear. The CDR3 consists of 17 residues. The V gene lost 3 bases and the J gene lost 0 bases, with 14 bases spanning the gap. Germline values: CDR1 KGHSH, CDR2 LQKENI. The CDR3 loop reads CASSPYSLLANTGELFF. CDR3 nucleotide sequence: TGTGCCAGCTCACCGTATTCACTCCTCGCGAACACCGGGGAGCTGTTTTTT.

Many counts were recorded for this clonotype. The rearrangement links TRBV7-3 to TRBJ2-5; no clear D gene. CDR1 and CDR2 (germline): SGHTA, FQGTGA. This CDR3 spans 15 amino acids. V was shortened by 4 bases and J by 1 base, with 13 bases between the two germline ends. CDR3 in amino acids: CASSYTRVPQETQYF. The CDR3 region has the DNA TGTGCCAGCAGCTACACCAGAGTCCCCCAAGAGACCCAGTACTTC.

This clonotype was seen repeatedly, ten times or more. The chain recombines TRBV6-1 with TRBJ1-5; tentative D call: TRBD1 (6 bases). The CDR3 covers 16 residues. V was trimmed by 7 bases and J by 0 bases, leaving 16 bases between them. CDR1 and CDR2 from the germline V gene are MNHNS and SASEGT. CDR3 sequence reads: CASKIQGQGSNQPQHF. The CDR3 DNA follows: TGTGCCAGCAAGATACAGGGTCAAGGTAGCAATCAGCCCCAGCATTTT.

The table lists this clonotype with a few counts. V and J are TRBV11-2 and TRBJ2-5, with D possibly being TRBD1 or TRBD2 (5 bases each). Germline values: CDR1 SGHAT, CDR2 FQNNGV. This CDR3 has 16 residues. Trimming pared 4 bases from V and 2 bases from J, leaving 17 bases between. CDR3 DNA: TGTGCCAGCAGCTCCCTGGGTCAGGGAGCGCAAGAGACCCAGTACTTC. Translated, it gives CASSSLGQGAQETQYF. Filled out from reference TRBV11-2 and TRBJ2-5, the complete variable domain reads EAGVAQSPRYKIIEKRQSVAFWCNPISGHATLYWYQQILGQGPKLLIQFQNNGVVDDSQLPKDRFSAERLKGVDSTLKIQPAKLEDSAVYLCASSSLGQGAQETQYFGPGTRLLVL.

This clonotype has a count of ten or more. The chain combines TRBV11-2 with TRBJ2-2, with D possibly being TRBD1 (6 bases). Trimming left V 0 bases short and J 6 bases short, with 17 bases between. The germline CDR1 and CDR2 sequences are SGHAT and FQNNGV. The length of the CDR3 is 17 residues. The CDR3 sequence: CASSLEGGRQRPGELFF. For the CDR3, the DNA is TGTGCCAGCAGCTTAGAAGGGGGTCGACAACGTCCCGGGGAGCTGTTTTTT.

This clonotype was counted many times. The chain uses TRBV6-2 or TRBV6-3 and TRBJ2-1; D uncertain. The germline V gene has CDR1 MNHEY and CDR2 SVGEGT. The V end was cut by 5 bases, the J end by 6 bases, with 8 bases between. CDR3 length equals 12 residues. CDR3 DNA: TGTGCCAGCAGTACTGGGCGCAATGAGCAGTTCTTC. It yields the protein CASSTGRNEQFF.

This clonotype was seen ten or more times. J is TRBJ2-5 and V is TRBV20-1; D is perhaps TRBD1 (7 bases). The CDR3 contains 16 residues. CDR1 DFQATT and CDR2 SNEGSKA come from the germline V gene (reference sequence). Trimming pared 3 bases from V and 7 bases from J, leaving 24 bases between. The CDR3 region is CSASPVVEGAGGTQYF. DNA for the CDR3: TGCAGTGCTAGTCCGGTTGTGGAGGGGGCAGGGGGGACCCAGTACTTC.

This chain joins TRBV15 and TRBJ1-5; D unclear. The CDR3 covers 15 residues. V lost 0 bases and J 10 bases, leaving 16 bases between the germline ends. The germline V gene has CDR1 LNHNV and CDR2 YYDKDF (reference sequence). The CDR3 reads CATSRDSRSSYPQHF. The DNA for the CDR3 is TGTGCCACCAGCAGAGATTCGAGAAGCTCCTACCCCCAGCATTTT.

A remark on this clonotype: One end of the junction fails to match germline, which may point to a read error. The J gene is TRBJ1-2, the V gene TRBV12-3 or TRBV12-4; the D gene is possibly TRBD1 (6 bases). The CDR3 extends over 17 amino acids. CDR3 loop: CASSGTIARGTSYGHTF. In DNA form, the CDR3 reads TGTGCCAGCAGCGGAACCATTGCCAGGGGCACGAGCTATGGCCACACCTTC.

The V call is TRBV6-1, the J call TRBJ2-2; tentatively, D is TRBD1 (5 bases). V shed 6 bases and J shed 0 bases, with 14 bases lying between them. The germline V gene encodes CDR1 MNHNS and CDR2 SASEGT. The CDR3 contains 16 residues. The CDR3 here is CASRAAGNPNTGELFF. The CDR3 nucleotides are TGTGCCAGCAGGGCGGCAGGGAACCCGAACACCGGGGAGCTGTTTTTT.

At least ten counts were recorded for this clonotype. DNA for the CDR3: TGCAGCGTTAGGTTAAATACGAACACTGAAGCTTTCTTT. This codes for CSVRLNTNTEAFF. V gene TRBV29-1 combines with J gene TRBJ1-1; unclear D gene. With 5 bases removed from V and 1 base from J, the gap between germline ends came to 11 bases. The CDR3 consists of 13 residues. CDR1 is SQVTM, CDR2 ANQGSEA, per germline.

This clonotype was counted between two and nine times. The CDR3 loop reads CASSESFGTGINEKLFF. CDR3 coding DNA: TGTGCCAGCAGTGAGTCGTTCGGGACAGGTATTAATGAAAAACTGTTTTTT. The rearrangement links TRBV25-1 to TRBJ1-4, with 8 bases aligning to TRBD1. Germline V gene data show CDR1 as MGHDK and CDR2 as SYGVNS. V was pared by 3 bases and J by 4 bases, with 10 bases of the junction left unmatched. The CDR3 extends over 17 amino acids.

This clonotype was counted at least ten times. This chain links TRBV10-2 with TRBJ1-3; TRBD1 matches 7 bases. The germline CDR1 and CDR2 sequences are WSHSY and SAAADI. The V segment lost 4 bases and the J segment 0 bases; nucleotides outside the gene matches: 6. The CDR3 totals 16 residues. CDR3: CASSGTGRSSGNTIYF. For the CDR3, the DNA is TGCGCCAGCAGTGGGACAGGCCGGAGCTCTGGAAACACCATATATTTT.

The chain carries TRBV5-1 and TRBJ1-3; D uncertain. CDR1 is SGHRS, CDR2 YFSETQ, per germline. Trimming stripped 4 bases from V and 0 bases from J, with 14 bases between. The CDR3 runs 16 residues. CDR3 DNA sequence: TGCGCCAGCAGCCTCCTCTCCGTTCTCTCTGGAAACACCATATATTTT. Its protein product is CASSLLSVLSGNTIYF.

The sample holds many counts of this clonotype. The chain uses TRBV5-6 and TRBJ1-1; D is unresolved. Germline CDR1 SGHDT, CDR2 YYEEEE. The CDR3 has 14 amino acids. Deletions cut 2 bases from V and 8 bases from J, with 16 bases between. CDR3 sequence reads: CASSFSGTTIEAFF. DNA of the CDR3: TGTGCCAGCAGCTTTAGCGGTACAACCATCGAAGCTTTCTTT. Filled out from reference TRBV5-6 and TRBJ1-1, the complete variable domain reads DAGVTQSPTHLIKTRGQQVTLRCSPKSGHDTVSWYQQALGQGPQFIFQYYEEEERQRGNFPDRFSGHQFPNYSSELNVNALLLGDSALYLCASSFSGTTIEAFFGQGTRLTVV.

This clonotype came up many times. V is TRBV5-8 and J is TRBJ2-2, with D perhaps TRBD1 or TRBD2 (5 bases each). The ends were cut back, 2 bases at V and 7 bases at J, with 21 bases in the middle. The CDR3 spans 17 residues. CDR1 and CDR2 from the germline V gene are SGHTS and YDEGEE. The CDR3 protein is CASSFPTAGTAGGELFF. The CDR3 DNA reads TGTGCCAGCAGCTTCCCAACCGCTGGGACCGCGGGCGGGGAGCTGTTTTTT.

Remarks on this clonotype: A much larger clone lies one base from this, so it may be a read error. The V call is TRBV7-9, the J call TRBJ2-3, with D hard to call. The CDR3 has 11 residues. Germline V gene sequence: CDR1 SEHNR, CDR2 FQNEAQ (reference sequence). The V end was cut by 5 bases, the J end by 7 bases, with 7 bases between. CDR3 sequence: CASSLQNTQYF. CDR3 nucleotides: TGTGCCAGCAGCCTTCAAAATACGCAGTATTTT.

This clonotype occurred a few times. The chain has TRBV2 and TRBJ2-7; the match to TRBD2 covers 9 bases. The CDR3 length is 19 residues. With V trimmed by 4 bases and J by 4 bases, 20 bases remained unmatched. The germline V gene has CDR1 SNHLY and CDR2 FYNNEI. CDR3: CASSGAPGGISGRGYEQYF. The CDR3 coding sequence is TGTGCCAGCAGTGGGGCTCCAGGCGGGATTAGCGGGAGAGGGTACGAGCAGTACTTC.

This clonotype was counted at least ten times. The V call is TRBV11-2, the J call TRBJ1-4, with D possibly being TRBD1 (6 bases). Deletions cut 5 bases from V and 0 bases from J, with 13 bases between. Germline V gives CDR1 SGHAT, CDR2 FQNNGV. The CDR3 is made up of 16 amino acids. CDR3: CASSMETGATNEKLFF. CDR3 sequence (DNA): TGTGCCAGCAGCATGGAGACAGGCGCAACTAATGAAAAACTGTTTTTT.

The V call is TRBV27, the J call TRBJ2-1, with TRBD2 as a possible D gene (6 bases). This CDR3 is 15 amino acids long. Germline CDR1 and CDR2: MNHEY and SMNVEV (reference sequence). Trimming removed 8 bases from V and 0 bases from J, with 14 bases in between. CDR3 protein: CASGGNFNSYNEQFF. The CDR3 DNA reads TGTGCCAGCGGGGGGAACTTTAACTCCTACAATGAGCAGTTCTTC.

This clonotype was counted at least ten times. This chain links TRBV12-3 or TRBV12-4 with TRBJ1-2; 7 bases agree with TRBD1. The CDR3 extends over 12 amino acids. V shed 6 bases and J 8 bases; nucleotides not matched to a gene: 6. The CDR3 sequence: CASSTRQGGYTF. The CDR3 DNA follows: TGTGCCAGCAGCACCCGACAGGGCGGCTACACCTTC.

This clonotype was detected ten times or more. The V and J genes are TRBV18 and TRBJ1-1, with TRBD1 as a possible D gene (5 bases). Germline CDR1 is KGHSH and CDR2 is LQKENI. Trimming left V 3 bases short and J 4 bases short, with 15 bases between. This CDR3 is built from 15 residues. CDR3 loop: CASSPVEGLGTEAFF. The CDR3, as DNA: TGTGCCAGCTCACCGGTCGAGGGGTTGGGCACTGAAGCTTTCTTT.

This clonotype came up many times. The DNA of the CDR3 is TGCAGCGTTGTGTCCGGGACAGGGTTCGGCTACACCTTC. This gives the protein CSVVSGTGFGYTF. The chain employs TRBV29-1 and TRBJ1-2; 9 nucleotides line up with TRBD1. J gave up 8 bases and V 4 bases, and 8 bases lay outside the gene matches. The germline CDR1 and CDR2 sequences are SQVTM and ANQGSEA. This CDR3 region has 13 residues.

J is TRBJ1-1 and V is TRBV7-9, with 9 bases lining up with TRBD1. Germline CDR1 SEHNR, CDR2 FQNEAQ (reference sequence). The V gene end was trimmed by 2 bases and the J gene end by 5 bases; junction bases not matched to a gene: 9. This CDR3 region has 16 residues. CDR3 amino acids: CASSLPGTGSSTEAFF. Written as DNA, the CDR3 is TGTGCCAGCAGCTTACCCGGGACAGGGTCTTCTACTGAAGCTTTCTTT. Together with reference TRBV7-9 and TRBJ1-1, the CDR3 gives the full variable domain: DTGVSQNPRHKITKRGQNVTFRCDPISEHNRLYWYRQTLGQGPEFLTYFQNEAQLEKSRLLSDRFSAERPKGSFSTLEIQRTEQGDSAMYLCASSLPGTGSSTEAFFGQGTRLTVV.

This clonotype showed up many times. In DNA, the CDR3 is TGTGCCAGTTCGGGACAGCCCAATCAGCCCCAGCATTTT. It codes for CASSGQPNQPQHF. V usage is TRBV12-3 or TRBV12-4 and J usage is TRBJ1-5; 7 nucleotides agree with TRBD1. V lost 9 bases, J lost 3 bases, and 5 bases stayed unmatched. This CDR3 has 13 residues.

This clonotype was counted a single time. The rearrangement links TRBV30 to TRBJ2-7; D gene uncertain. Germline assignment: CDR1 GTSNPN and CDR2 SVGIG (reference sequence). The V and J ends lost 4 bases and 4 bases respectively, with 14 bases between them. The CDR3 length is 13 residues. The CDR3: CAWTTDGTYEQYF. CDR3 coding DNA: TGTGCCTGGACGACGGACGGAACGTACGAGCAGTACTTC. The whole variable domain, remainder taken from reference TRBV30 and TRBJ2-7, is SQTIHQWPATLVQPVGSPLSLECTVEGTSNPNLYWYRQAAGRGLQLLFYSVGIGQISSEVPQNLSASRPQDRQFILSSKKLLLSDSGFYLCAWTTDGTYEQYFGPGTRLTVT.